These 10 T cell receptor beta chains share one sample of origin, sequenced in a study of blood T cell repertoires in COVID-19 (dated by TCRdb to the early 2020s). The method was the immunoSEQ multiplex PCR assay. In its TCRdb copy, this immuneACCESS table keeps in-frame sequences only and misses some clones. Where compared with another copy, unresolved V genes explain less than half of these, and the others have no known cause. The sample contains hundreds of thousands of clones, more than 75% of them found a single time. 5.5% to 8% of the sample lies in the top ten. What was sequenced was peripheral blood. These receptors came from a man aged 55 to 70 who had recovered from COVID-19.

The V call is TRBV5-1, the J call TRBJ2-1; 9 nucleotides agree with TRBD2. Trimming removed 0 bases from V and 3 bases from J; junction bases left unmatched: 4. CDR1 and CDR2 from the germline V gene are SGHRS and YFSETQ. This CDR3 region has 16 residues. The CDR3 spells CASSLGQTSGYNEQFF. The CDR3 nucleotides read TGCGCCAGCAGCTTGGGCCAGACTAGCGGCTACAATGAGCAGTTCTTC.

This clone was seen only a few times. This chain links TRBV11-2 with TRBJ2-7, with D perhaps TRBD1 (6 bases). Germline CDR1 is SGHAT and CDR2 is FQNNGV. CDR3 length: 13 amino acids. With 5 bases removed from V and 7 bases from J, the gap between germline ends came to 15 bases. CDR3: CASSRGTGSEQYF. In nucleotides, the CDR3 is TGTGCCAGCAGCAGGGGAACAGGGTCGGAGCAGTACTTC.

This rearrangement joins TRBV3-1 (or the pseudogene TRBV3-2) to TRBJ2-5, with 8 bases aligning to TRBD2. Trimming at V came to 0 bases and at J to 5 bases, leaving 8 bases not matched to a gene. Per the germline V gene, CDR1 is LGHDT and CDR2 is YNNKEL (reference sequence). The CDR3 totals 16 residues. This CDR3 reads CASSQEAQAGDETQYF. The CDR3 bases are TGTGCCAGCAGCCAAGAAGCACAAGCGGGAGACGAGACCCAGTACTTC.

The chain combines TRBV2 with TRBJ2-6; D is possibly TRBD2 (6 bases). The V and J ends lost 7 bases and 4 bases respectively, with 17 bases between them. The CDR3 length is 16 residues. The germline V gene encodes CDR1 SNHLY and CDR2 FYNNEI. CDR3 protein: CASNPRRALGANVLTF. The CDR3 DNA reads as TGTGCCAGCAATCCCCGGAGGGCATTAGGGGCCAACGTCCTGACTTTC.

This clone was detected only once. The rearrangement joins TRBV6-5 to TRBJ1-2, with no clear D. This CDR3 comprises 14 residues. Germline assignment: CDR1 MNHEY and CDR2 SVGAGI. Trimming shortened V by 0 bases and J by 4 bases, and 9 bases separated the two germline ends. As DNA, the CDR3 is TGTGCCAGCAGTTACTCATGGGAGGGCTATGGCTACACCTTC. Translated, it gives CASSYSWEGYGYTF.

The gene calls are TRBV24-1 and TRBJ2-5, with 7 bases lining up with TRBD2. This CDR3 comprises 16 residues. Germline CDR1 reads KGHDR; CDR2 reads SFDVKD. V dropped 5 bases and J dropped 5; count of bases not matched to a gene: 13. CDR3 region: CATSALIGGSMETQYF. The CDR3 nucleotides are TGTGCCACCAGTGCCCTGATCGGCGGGAGTATGGAGACCCAGTACTTC.

V is TRBV18 and J is TRBJ2-5, with D possibly matching TRBD2 (6 bases). Trimming shortened V by 2 bases and J by 1 base, and 11 bases separated the two germline ends. Germline V gene data show CDR1 as KGHSH and CDR2 as LQKENI. This CDR3 contains 15 residues. The CDR3 region is CASSPSQGLQETQYF. The CDR3 DNA reads as TGTGCCAGCTCACCAAGCCAGGGACTCCAAGAGACCCAGTACTTC.

V and J are TRBV11-2 and TRBJ2-1; no reliable D call. The germline V and J ends were trimmed by 5 bases and 0 bases, with 8 bases remaining between them. Germline V CDR1 and CDR2: SGHAT, FQNNGV. CDR3 length: 14 amino acids. The CDR3 DNA follows: TGTGCCAGCAGCCAATCGAGCTCCTACAATGAGCAGTTCTTC. Encoded protein: CASSQSSSYNEQFF.

V gene TRBV29-1 combines with J gene TRBJ2-3; no reliable D call. Germline V lookup: CDR1 SQVTM, CDR2 ANQGSEA. Trimming took off 5 bases at V and 2 bases at J, with 8 bases between the two ends. This CDR3 contains 12 residues. The CDR3 loop is CSVRQDTDTQYF. The CDR3 nucleotides read TGCAGCGTTAGGCAGGACACAGATACGCAGTATTTT.

The rearrangement joins TRBV7-2 to TRBJ2-1, with 7 nucleotides matching TRBD2. This CDR3 spans 13 amino acids. Losses at the gene ends were 2 bases for V and 15 bases for J; bases not matched to a gene: 10. CDR1 and CDR2 from the germline V gene are SGHTA and FQGNSA. The CDR3 sequence is CASSLPGLVGTFF. CDR3 sequence (DNA): TGTGCCAGCAGCTTACCCGGACTAGTTGGAACGTTCTTC.